This TCR beta chain was documented in a study of T cells in Graves' hyperthyroidism and ophthalmopathy. Researchers took RNA transcripts and amplified the TCR beta CDR3 regions from them. The HTBI set primed first-round TCR CDR3 RT-PCR. MiXCR, run by TCRdb on the multiplex PCR reads, gives a single entry per CDR3 protein. The table records over 300,000 distinct CDR3 sequences, approximately 15% of them present only once. Researchers defined stable Graves' hyperthyroidism as no ophthalmopathy progression within 18 months. Thyroid ultrasound, orbital computed tomography, clinical symptoms, and serum thyroxine and TRAb underpinned diagnoses. The sample holds many counts of this clonotype. The V and J ends lost 5 bases and 1 base respectively, with 15 bases between them. Looked up from germline, CDR1 is LGHDT and CDR2 is YNNKEL (reference sequence). CDR3 length: 16 amino acids.

Sequencing was done on a sample of blood. The sequence came from a woman aged 55-70 years with Graves' hyperthyroidism. The chain couples TRBV3-1 to TRBJ1-5; D is perhaps TRBD1 (5 bases). The CDR3 reads CASSDDGRGSNQPQHF. The CDR3 DNA is TGTGCCAGCAGCGACGACGGACGGGGGAGCAATCAGCCCCAGCATTTT.